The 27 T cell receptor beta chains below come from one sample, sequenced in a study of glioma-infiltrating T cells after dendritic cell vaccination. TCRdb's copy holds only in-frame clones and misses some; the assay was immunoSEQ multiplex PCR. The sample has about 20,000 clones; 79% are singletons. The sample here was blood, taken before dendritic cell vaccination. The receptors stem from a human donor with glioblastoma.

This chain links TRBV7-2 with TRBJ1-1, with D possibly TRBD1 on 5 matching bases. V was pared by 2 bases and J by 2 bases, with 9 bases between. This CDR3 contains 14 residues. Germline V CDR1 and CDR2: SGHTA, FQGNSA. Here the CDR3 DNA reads TGTGCCAGCAGCTTAATTGACAGCAACACTGAAGCTTTCTTT. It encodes CASSLIDSNTEAFF.

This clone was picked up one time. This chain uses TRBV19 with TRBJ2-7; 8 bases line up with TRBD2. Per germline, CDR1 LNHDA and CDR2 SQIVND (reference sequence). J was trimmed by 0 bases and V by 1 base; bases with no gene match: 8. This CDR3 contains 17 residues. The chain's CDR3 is CASSIGVGGRSSYEQYF. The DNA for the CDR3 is TGTGCCAGTAGTATAGGGGTTGGCGGGAGGAGCTCCTACGAGCAGTACTTC.

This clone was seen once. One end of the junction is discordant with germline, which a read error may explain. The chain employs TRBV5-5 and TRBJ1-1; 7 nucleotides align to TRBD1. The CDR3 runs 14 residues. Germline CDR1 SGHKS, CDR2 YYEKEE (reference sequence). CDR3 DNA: TGTGCCAGCAGCGCGAGAGGGGGCCGTTTTGAAGGTTTCTTT. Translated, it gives CASSARGGRFEGFF.

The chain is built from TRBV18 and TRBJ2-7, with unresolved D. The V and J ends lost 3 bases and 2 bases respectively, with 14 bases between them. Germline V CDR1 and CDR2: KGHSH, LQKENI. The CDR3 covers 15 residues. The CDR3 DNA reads TGTGCCAGCTCACCTAACACTGAGGCCCCCTACGAGCAGTACTTC. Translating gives CASSPNTEAPYEQYF. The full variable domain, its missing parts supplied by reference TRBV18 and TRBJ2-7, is NAGVMQNPRHLVRRRGQEARLRCSPMKGHSHVYWYRQLPEEGLKFMVYLQKENIIDESGMPKERFSAEFPKEGPSILRIQQVVRGDSAAYFCASSPNTEAPYEQYFGPGTRLTVT.

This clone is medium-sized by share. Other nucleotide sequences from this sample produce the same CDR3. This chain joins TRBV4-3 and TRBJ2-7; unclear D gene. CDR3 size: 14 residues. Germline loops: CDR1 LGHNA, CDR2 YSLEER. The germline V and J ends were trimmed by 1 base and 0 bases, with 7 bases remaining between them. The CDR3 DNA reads TGCGCCAGCAGCCAAGGTACCAGCTCCTACGAGCAGTACTTC. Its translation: CASSQGTSSYEQYF.

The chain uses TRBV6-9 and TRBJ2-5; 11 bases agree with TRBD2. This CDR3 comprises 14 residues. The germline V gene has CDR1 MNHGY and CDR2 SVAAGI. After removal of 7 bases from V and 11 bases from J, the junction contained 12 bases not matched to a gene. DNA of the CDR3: TGTGCCAGCACTAAACCAACTAGCGGGGGTGAGCAGTACTTC. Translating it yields CASTKPTSGGEQYF.

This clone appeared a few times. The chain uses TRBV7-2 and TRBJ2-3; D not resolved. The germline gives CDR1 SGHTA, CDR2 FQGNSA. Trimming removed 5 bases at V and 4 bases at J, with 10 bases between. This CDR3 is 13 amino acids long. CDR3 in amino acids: CASSATGPDTQYF. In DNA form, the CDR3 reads TGTGCCAGCAGCGCGACTGGTCCAGATACGCAGTATTTT.

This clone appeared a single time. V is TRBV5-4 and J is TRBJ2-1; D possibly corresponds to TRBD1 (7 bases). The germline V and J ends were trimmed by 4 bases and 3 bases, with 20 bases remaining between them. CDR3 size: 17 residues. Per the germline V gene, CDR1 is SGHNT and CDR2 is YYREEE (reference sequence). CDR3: CASSPRMGGQNYNEQFF. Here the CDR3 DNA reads TGTGCCAGCAGCCCCAGGATGGGGGGACAGAACTACAATGAGCAGTTCTTC.

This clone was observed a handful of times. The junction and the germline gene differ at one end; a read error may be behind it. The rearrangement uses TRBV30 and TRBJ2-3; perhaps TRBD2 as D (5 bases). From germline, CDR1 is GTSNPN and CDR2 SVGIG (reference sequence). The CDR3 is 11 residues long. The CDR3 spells CAWSPRNGMDF. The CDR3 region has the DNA TGTGCCTGGAGTCCAAGGAACGGGATGGATTTT.

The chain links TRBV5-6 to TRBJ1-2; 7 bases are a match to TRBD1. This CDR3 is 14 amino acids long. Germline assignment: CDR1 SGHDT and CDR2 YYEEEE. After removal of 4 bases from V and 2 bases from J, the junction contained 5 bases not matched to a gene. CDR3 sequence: CASSEGDRNYGYTF. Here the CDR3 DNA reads TGTGCCAGCAGCGAGGGGGACAGAAACTATGGCTACACCTTC.

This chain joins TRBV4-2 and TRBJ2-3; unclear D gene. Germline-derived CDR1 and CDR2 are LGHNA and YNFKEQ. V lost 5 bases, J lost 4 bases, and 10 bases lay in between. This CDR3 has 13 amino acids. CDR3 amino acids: CASSFWSSDTQYF. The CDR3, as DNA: TGTGCCAGCAGCTTTTGGAGCTCAGATACGCAGTATTTT.

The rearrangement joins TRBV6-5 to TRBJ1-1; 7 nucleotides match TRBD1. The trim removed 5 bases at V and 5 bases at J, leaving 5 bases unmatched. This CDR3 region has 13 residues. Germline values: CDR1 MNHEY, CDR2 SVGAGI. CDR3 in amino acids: CASSMTGRTEAFF. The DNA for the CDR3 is TGTGCCAGCAGTATGACAGGGAGGACTGAAGCTTTCTTT.

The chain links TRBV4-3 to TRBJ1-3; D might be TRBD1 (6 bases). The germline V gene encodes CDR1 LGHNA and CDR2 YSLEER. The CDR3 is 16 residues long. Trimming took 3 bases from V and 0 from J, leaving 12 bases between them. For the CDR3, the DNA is TGCGCCAGCAGCCAGGCAGGGGCCAGCTCTGGAAACACCATATATTTT. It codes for CASSQAGASSGNTIYF.

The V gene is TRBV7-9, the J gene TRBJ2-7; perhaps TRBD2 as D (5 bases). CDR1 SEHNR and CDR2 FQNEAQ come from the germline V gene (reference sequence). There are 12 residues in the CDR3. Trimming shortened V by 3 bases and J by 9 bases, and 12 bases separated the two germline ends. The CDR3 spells CASSLEGRGQYF. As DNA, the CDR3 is TGTGCCAGCAGCTTGGAAGGACGGGGGCAGTACTTC.

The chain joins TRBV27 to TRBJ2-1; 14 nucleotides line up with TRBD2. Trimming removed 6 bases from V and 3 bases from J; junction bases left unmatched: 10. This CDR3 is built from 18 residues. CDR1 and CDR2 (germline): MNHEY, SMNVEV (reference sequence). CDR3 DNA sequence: TGTGCCAGCAGCAGGACTAGCGGGAGGCCCCGGGACTACAATGAGCAGTTCTTC. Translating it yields CASSRTSGRPRDYNEQFF.

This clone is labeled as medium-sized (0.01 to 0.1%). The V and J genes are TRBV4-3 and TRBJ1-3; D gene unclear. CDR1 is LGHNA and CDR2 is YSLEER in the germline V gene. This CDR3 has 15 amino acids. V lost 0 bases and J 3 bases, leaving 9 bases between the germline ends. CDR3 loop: CASSQDLGSGNTIYF. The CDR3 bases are TGCGCCAGCAGCCAAGATCTGGGGAGTGGAAACACCATATATTTT.

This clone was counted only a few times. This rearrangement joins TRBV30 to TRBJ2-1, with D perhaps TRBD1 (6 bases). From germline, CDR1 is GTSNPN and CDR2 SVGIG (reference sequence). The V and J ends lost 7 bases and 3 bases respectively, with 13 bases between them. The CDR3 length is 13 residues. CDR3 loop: CASKGVRYNEQFF. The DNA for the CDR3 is TGTGCCTCAAAGGGGGTCCGCTACAATGAGCAGTTCTTC.

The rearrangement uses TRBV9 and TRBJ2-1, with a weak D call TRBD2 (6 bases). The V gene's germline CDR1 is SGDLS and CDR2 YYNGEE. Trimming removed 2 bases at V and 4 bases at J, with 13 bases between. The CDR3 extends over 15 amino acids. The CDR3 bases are TGTGCCAGCAGCGTCTCCGGGAGTACTTACAATGAGCAGTTCTTC. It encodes CASSVSGSTYNEQFF.

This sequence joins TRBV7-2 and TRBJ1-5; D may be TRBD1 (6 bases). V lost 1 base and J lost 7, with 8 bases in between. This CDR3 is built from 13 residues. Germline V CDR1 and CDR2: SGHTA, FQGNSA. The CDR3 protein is CASSLEQGQPQHF. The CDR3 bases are TGTGCCAGCAGCTTAGAGCAGGGGCAGCCCCAGCATTTT.

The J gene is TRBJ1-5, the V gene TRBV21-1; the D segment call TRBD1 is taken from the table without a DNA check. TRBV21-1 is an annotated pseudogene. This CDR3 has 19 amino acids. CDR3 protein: CASSKVHGQDSPSPQPQHF. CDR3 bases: TGTGCCAGCAGCAAAGTCCACGGACAGGACTCCCCCTCCCCCCAGCCCCAGCATTTT.

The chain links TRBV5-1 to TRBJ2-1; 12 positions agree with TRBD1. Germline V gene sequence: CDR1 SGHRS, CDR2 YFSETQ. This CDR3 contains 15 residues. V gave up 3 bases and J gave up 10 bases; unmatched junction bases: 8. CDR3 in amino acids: CASSSPGQGAHEQFF. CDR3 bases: TGCGCCAGCAGCTCACCGGGACAGGGGGCACACGAGCAGTTCTTC.

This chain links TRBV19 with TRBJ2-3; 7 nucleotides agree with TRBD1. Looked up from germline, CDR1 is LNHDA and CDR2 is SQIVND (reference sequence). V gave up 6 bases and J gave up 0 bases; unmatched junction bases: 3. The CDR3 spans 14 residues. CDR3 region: CASRARGSTDTQYF. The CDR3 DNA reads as TGTGCCAGTAGGGCCAGGGGGAGCACAGATACGCAGTATTTT.

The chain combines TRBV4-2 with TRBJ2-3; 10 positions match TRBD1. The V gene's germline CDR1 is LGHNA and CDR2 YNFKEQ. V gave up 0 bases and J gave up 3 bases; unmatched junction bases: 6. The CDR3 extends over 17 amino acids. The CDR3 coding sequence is TGTGCCAGCAGCCAAGAACTTCCGGGACAGGGGACAGATACGCAGTATTTT. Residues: CASSQELPGQGTDTQYF.

In DNA form, the CDR3 reads TGTGCCAGCAGTCCCGGGGGGGTTTATGGCTACACCTTC. It yields the protein CASSPGGVYGYTF. The chain combines TRBV6-5 with TRBJ1-2; TRBD1 might be the D (5 bases). V lost 5 bases, J lost 5 bases, and 12 bases lay in between. The CDR3 sequence is 13 residues long. Germline lookup yields CDR1 MNHEY and CDR2 SVGAGI.

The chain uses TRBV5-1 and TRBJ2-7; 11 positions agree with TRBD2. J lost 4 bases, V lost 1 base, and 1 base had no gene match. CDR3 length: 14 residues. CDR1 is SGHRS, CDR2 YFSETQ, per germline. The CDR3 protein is CASSLTSGSYEQYF. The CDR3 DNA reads TGCGCCAGCAGCTTGACTAGCGGGAGTTACGAGCAGTACTTC.

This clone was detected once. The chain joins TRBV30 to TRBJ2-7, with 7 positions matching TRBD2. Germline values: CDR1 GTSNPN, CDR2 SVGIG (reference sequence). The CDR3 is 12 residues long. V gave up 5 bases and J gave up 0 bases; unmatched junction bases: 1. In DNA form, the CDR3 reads TGTGCCTGGGGGGGGGACTCCTACGAGCAGTACTTC. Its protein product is CAWGGDSYEQYF.

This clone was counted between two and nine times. CDR3 residues: CASSPGDRGIYGYTF. The CDR3 DNA follows: TGTGCCAGCAGTCCCGGGGACAGGGGGATCTATGGCTACACCTTC. This sequence joins TRBV27 and TRBJ1-2; 11 bases are a match to TRBD1. V gave up 5 bases and J gave up 4 bases; unmatched junction bases: 6. Germline V CDR1 and CDR2: MNHEY, SMNVEV (reference sequence). The CDR3 loop spans 15 amino acids.